This T cell receptor beta chain was profiled in a study of OX40 agonist ivuxolimab in advanced cancers. Broadly, across the study: The costimulatory receptor OX40 (CD134) was targeted by ivuxolimab, a fully human IgG2 agonistic monoclonal antibody. Intravenous ivuxolimab was administered to patients every 2 weeks at six dose levels: 0.01, 0.1, 0.3, 1.5, 3 and 10 mg/kg. Of the roughly 52 dose-escalation patients, hepatocellular carcinoma was present in around 20, melanoma in approximately 15, renal cell carcinoma in 9 and head and neck cancer in 9. In the dose-escalation cohort, more than 80% of patients were male, and the mean age was 60 years with a range of roughly 20 to 80. Patients were allowed to have had prior anti-PD-1, anti-PD-L1 or anti-CTLA-4 therapy, and 30% to 50% of the dose-escalation patients had previously received checkpoint inhibitors. Partial responses occurred in three dose-escalation patients, of whom one had hepatocellular carcinoma and two had cutaneous melanoma. Peripheral TCRbeta sequencing was intended to test whether TCR sequence diversity was altered and clonal T-cell expansion was caused by ivuxolimab. The paper covers the monotherapy dose-escalation part of the phase I ivuxolimab trial, which included N ≈ 50 patients.

The trial excluded patients who had a history of autoimmune disease or who were on systemic immunosuppression. Peripheral blood for TCR sequencing was collected from all dose cohorts at baseline, on cycle 4 day 1, and on cycle 7 day 1. Samples came from an open-label, multicenter, first-in-human phase I dose-escalation trial of ivuxolimab. Adults with locally advanced or metastatic head and neck squamous cell, hepatocellular, melanoma or renal cell carcinoma were enrolled in the trial. Before TCR sequencing, CD4+ T cells and CD8+ T cells from peripheral blood were sorted into separate populations. The germline V gene sets CDR1 to LGHNA and CDR2 to YNFKEQ. From cysteine to phenylalanine, the CDR3 is 17 amino acids long. Only CDR3 DNA remains: 51 bases, in frame from the first base. The V end gives up 4 bases and the J end 1 base, leaving 4 bases in the junction not matched to a gene. To sequence the TCRbeta CDR3 region, genomic DNA was isolated from the sorted cells. TCRbeta CDR3 regions were sequenced using the immunoSEQ Assay. TCRdb's version of the immuneACCESS table is confined to in-frame rearrangements and falls short of the full clone set. An unresolved V gene accounts for under half of the shortfall where checked; the remainder is of unknown origin. The sample table shows roughly 76,000 clones, and about 82% are seen once. Approximately 6% of the sample lies in the top ten.

On this clone: What antigen it recognizes has not been identified. No clone much larger than this one lies a single base away; base qualities are absent. Additional DNA sequences in this sample encode the identical CDR3.

Broad study findings and their caveats: The antigen specificity of the peripheral T cells that underwent clonal expansion was not determined. At doses of 0.1 to 3.0 mg/kg, clonal expansion of both CD4+ and CD8+ T cells in blood was seen between baseline and week 6. On average, CD8+ T cells showed more expanded clones than CD4+ T cells after ivuxolimab. Low levels of normalized T-cell clonal expansion were also shown by some nonresponding patients. Partial responders in the 0.1-3.0 mg/kg groups had among the lowest normalized peripheral clonal expansion, especially among CD8+ T cells.

The clonotype was recovered from an adult with an advanced solid tumor such as melanoma, head and neck, liver or kidney cancer. The rearranged chain carries TRBV4-2 and TRBJ2-5, and 15 junction bases match TRBD2. The sequenced sample was CD4+ or CD8+ T cells sorted from blood, obtained in a trial of the OX40 agonist ivuxolimab. The DNA sequence is given as TGTGCCAGCAGCCCGGGACTAGCGGGAGGCCTCCAAGAGACCCAGTACTTC. It encodes CASSPGLAGGLQETQYF.